One and the same sample provided the 17 T cell receptor beta chains below, sequenced in a study of cytomegalovirus exposure and HLA in healthy donors. The PCR had 60 Vbeta and 13 Jbeta primers. Sequencing was performed with immunoSEQ multiplex PCR; in TCRdb, only in-frame clones are kept and a portion is missing. The sample shows about 140,000 clones, over 70% of them seen only once. The sequenced sample consisted of PBMCs. These receptors all stem from a man in his forties in good health and CMV-seropositive.

The J gene is TRBJ1-3, the V gene TRBV5-1; no clear D. This CDR3 comprises 16 residues. V was pared by 0 bases and J by 0 bases, with 10 bases between. The germline V gene has CDR1 SGHRS and CDR2 YFSETQ. The CDR3 DNA reads TGCGCCAGCAGCTTGGGTACGTCGGTCTCTGGAAACACCATATATTTT. Encoded protein: CASSLGTSVSGNTIYF. The full variable domain, with the rest looked up from reference TRBV5-1 and TRBJ1-3, is KAGVTQTPRYLIKTRGQQVTLSCSPISGHRSVSWYQQTPGQGLQFLFEYFSETQRNKGNFPGRFSGRQFSNSRSEMNVSTLELGDSALYLCASSLGTSVSGNTIYFGEGSWLTVV.

This clone showed up just a few times. The V and J genes are TRBV6-6 and TRBJ2-1; weak D call: TRBD1 (5 bases). The germline V gene has CDR1 MNHNY and CDR2 SVGAGI (reference sequence). The V end lost 7 bases, the J end lost 2 bases, and 15 bases lay between the germline ends. The CDR3 consists of 15 residues. The CDR3 nucleotides are TGTGCCAGCACCAAAGGGCAGGGTGCCTACAATGAGCAGTTCTTC. Encoded protein: CASTKGQGAYNEQFF.

The CDR3 sequence: CASSQVQTSGGLYEQYF. Here the CDR3 DNA reads TGTGCCAGCAGCCAAGTCCAGACTAGCGGGGGCCTCTACGAGCAGTACTTC. The V gene is TRBV4-2, the J gene TRBJ2-7; 12 bases line up with TRBD2. The CDR3 is 17 residues long. The trim removed 1 base at V and 3 bases at J, leaving 7 bases unmatched. Germline V CDR1 and CDR2: LGHNA, YNFKEQ.

J is TRBJ2-5 and V is TRBV9; no definite D call. The closer fit of TRBJ2-7 to the DNA end suggests the J call may be wrong. The CDR3 runs to 15 residues. Germline V gene data show CDR1 as SGDLS and CDR2 as YYNGEE. CDR3 nucleotides: TGTGCCAGCAGCGTAGGGAGCGCCAGCTCCTACGAGCAGTACTTC. This translates into CASSVGSASSYEQYF.

V usage is TRBV5-1 and J usage is TRBJ2-7, with a possible D match to TRBD2 (5 bases). With 0 bases removed from V and 5 bases from J, the gap between germline ends came to 9 bases. This CDR3 region has 13 residues. CDR1 is SGHRS, CDR2 YFSETQ, per germline. The DNA for the CDR3 is TGCGCCAGCAGCTTGGGTGGGAGAAACGAGCAGTACTTC. It specifies CASSLGGRNEQYF.

V gene TRBV4-1 combines with J gene TRBJ1-1; a weak D match, TRBD1 (5 bases). This CDR3 comprises 16 residues. V lost 7 bases to trimming and J lost 0 bases, with 18 bases between them. Germline values: CDR1 MGHRA, CDR2 YSYEKL. CDR3 sequence reads: CASKHRRQQMNTEAFF. CDR3 DNA sequence: TGCGCCAGCAAACATAGAAGACAGCAGATGAACACTGAAGCTTTCTTT.

J is TRBJ1-6 and V is TRBV6-6; unclear D gene. There are 15 residues in the CDR3. Trimming took 0 bases from V and 9 from J, leaving 12 bases between them. CDR1 is MNHNY and CDR2 is SVGAGI in the germline V gene (reference sequence). CDR3 in amino acids: CASSYSLSQTSPLHF. The CDR3 DNA reads TGTGCCAGCAGTTACTCACTTTCCCAAACTTCACCCCTCCACTTT.

The chain links TRBV30 to TRBJ1-5; weak D call: TRBD1 (6 bases). The CDR3 runs to 16 residues. Trimming shortened V by 2 bases and J by 7 bases, and 21 bases separated the two germline ends. Germline V gene sequence: CDR1 GTSNPN, CDR2 SVGIG (reference sequence). CDR3 bases: TGTGCCTGGAGTCCTTTTCCTCCAGGGGTAAACCAGCCCCAGCATTTT. This sequence encodes CAWSPFPPGVNQPQHF.

The chain combines TRBV7-2 with TRBJ1-1, with D maybe TRBD1 (5 bases). Per the germline V gene, CDR1 is SGHTA and CDR2 is FQGNSA. The length of the CDR3 is 14 residues. Trimming took off 2 bases at V and 5 bases at J, with 12 bases between the two ends. The CDR3 sequence is CASSLISGVTEAFF. As DNA, the CDR3 is TGTGCCAGCAGCTTAATTTCGGGGGTAACTGAAGCTTTCTTT.

This clone was counted only a few times. The chain joins TRBV6-6 to TRBJ1-5, with D perhaps TRBD1 (5 bases). The V gene lost 0 bases and the J gene lost 0 bases, with 9 bases spanning the gap. There are 16 residues in the CDR3. In germline, CDR1 is MNHNY, CDR2 SVGAGI (reference sequence). This chain's CDR3 is CASSYSAGNSNQPQHF. Written as DNA, the CDR3 is TGTGCCAGCAGTTACTCTGCAGGGAATAGCAATCAGCCCCAGCATTTT.

The chain carries TRBV9 and TRBJ2-1; D may be TRBD2 (5 bases). Trimming removed 0 bases at V and 2 bases at J, with 15 bases between. The length of the CDR3 is 17 residues. Germline V gives CDR1 SGDLS, CDR2 YYNGEE. CDR3 sequence: CASSVDIVGATYNEQFF. For the CDR3, the DNA is TGTGCCAGCAGCGTAGATATAGTGGGAGCAACCTACAATGAGCAGTTCTTC.

Of note for this clone: Other DNA sequences in the same sample also yield this CDR3. V gene TRBV18 combines with J gene TRBJ2-7, with 10 bases that match TRBD1. Germline loops: CDR1 KGHSH, CDR2 LQKENI. The CDR3 consists of 14 residues. The junction had 1 base not matched to a gene; V was cut back by 3 bases and J by 2 bases. The CDR3 spells CASSPGTGAYEQYF. The CDR3, as DNA: TGTGCCAGCTCACCGGGGACAGGGGCCTACGAGCAGTACTTC. The full variable domain, rest sourced from reference TRBV18 and TRBJ2-7, is NAGVMQNPRHLVRRRGQEARLRCSPMKGHSHVYWYRQLPEEGLKFMVYLQKENIIDESGMPKERFSAEFPKEGPSILRIQQVVRGDSAAYFCASSPGTGAYEQYFGPGTRLTVT.

This sequence joins TRBV7-9 and TRBJ1-3, with a weak D call TRBD1 (6 bases). CDR3 length: 14 amino acids. Germline CDR1 SEHNR, CDR2 FQNEAQ (reference sequence). V gave up 11 bases and J gave up 0 bases, with 14 bases separating them. Written as DNA, the CDR3 is TGTGCCGGGGACGGACAGATCTCTGGAAACACCATATATTTT. This encodes CAGDGQISGNTIYF.

The chain combines TRBV5-1 with TRBJ1-3; D ambiguous. Germline CDR1 is SGHRS and CDR2 is YFSETQ. V lost 0 bases and J 4 bases, leaving 14 bases between the germline ends. The CDR3 loop spans 16 amino acids. CDR3 nucleotide sequence: TGCGCCAGCAGCTTGGTGGGCTCCTCAGGAGGAAACACCATATATTTT. Translating it yields CASSLVGSSGGNTIYF.

This chain connects TRBV15 to TRBJ1-5; the D is unclear. Trimming shortened V by 6 bases and J by 4 bases, and 13 bases separated the two germline ends. CDR1 and CDR2 (germline): LNHNV, YYDKDF (reference sequence). The CDR3 runs 14 residues. The CDR3 here is CATRELAGNQPQHF. The CDR3 bases are TGTGCCACCAGGGAACTGGCAGGAAATCAGCCCCAGCATTTT.

This clone occurred a few times. This CDR3 is CASKPIGDRGFWGQPQHF. The CDR3 DNA sequence: TGTGCCAGTAAGCCCATAGGAGACAGGGGATTTTGGGGTCAGCCCCAGCATTTT. J is TRBJ1-5 and V is TRBV19; 8 nucleotides match TRBD1. The germline gives CDR1 LNHDA, CDR2 SQIVND (reference sequence). The CDR3 spans 18 residues. V shed 7 bases, J shed 6 bases, and the junction held 20 bases outside the gene matches.

This chain connects TRBV27 to TRBJ2-7, with D unresolved. Trimming left V 9 bases short and J 5 bases short, with 14 bases between. The germline V gene has CDR1 MNHEY and CDR2 SMNVEV (reference sequence). The CDR3 spans 12 residues. The chain's CDR3 is CASGRLENEQYF. CDR3 DNA: TGTGCCAGTGGCCGTTTGGAGAACGAGCAGTACTTC.